The 20 T cell receptor beta chains below come from one sample, sequenced in a study of spatial heterogeneity in lung cancer. One entry per CDR3 protein, called by TCRdb with MiXCR from the 5' RACE reads. The table has about 23,000 distinct CDR3 sequences, roughly 4.8% seen once. Described time point: sample taken at primary tumor resection. The input material, whole RNA from tumor, nontumor lung or frozen PBMC, was sequenced unsorted. Sample: PBMCs, taken at surgery. The receptors were sampled from a male donor with early-stage non-small cell lung cancer.

The sample holds many counts of this clonotype. The genes are TRBV11-2 and TRBJ2-7, with 7 bases that match TRBD1. The CDR3 has 12 residues. The germline V gene has CDR1 SGHAT and CDR2 FQNNGV. V lost 5 bases and J lost 5; bases outside the gene matches: 3. This CDR3 reads CASSQGVHEQYF. Written as DNA, the CDR3 is TGTGCCAGCAGCCAGGGGGTGCACGAGCAGTACTTC. Based on the CDR3 plus reference TRBV11-2 and TRBJ2-7, the full variable domain is EAGVAQSPRYKIIEKRQSVAFWCNPISGHATLYWYQQILGQGPKLLIQFQNNGVVDDSQLPKDRFSAERLKGVDSTLKIQPAKLEDSAVYLCASSQGVHEQYFGPGTRLTVT.

This clonotype was recorded many times. The chain carries TRBV28 and TRBJ1-2; tentative D call: TRBD1 (6 bases). The germline V gene has CDR1 MDHEN and CDR2 SYDVKM. This CDR3 has 14 residues. Between the trimmed V and J ends, which lost 11 bases and 6 bases, there was a span of 22 bases. The CDR3 here is CAGTRGGRFDGYTF. As DNA, the CDR3 is TGTGCCGGCACGCGCGGGGGGCGATTCGATGGCTACACCTTC.

This clonotype was seen ten or more times. This rearrangement joins TRBV7-2 to TRBJ1-2, with D possibly TRBD1 on 6 matching bases. CDR1 SGHTA and CDR2 FQGNSA come from the germline V gene. This CDR3 spans 12 amino acids. V lost 5 bases and J 4 bases, leaving 8 bases between the germline ends. The CDR3 is CASSPGVYGYTF. In DNA form, the CDR3 reads TGTGCCAGCAGCCCAGGGGTCTATGGCTACACCTTC.

This clonotype is judged medium-sized. The rearrangement uses TRBV5-1 and TRBJ1-1; D unclear. There are 15 residues in the CDR3. CDR1 and CDR2 from the germline V gene are SGHRS and YFSETQ. V lost 0 bases, J lost 0 bases, and 9 bases lay in between. The CDR3 region is CASSLAGSMNTEAFF. In DNA form, the CDR3 reads TGCGCCAGCAGCTTGGCAGGAAGCATGAACACTGAAGCTTTCTTT.

The sample holds many counts of this clonotype. J is TRBJ2-7 and V is TRBV29-1; possible D gene TRBD1, 6 bases. Germline CDR1 reads SQVTM; CDR2 reads ANQGSEA. The CDR3 has 12 amino acids. The V end was cut by 8 bases, the J end by 2 bases, with 13 bases between. CDR3 in amino acids: CSFRQDAYEQYF. CDR3 coding DNA: TGCAGCTTTAGACAGGACGCCTACGAGCAGTACTTC.

This clonotype was observed at least ten times. The V and J genes are TRBV11-1 and TRBJ2-7; D gene unclear. In germline, CDR1 is SGHAT, CDR2 FQDESV (reference sequence). This CDR3 spans 14 amino acids. The ends were cut back, 4 bases at V and 0 bases at J, with 10 bases in the middle. In DNA, the CDR3 is TGTGCCAGCAGCTCCGCGGCCTACTCCTACGAGCAGTACTTC. Residues: CASSSAAYSYEQYF. Using reference TRBV11-1 and TRBJ2-7 for the parts outside the CDR3, the full variable domain is EAEVAQSPRYKITEKSQAVAFWCDPISGHATLYWYRQILGQGPELLVQFQDESVVDDSQLPKDRFSAERLKGVDSTLKIQPAELGDSAMYLCASSSAAYSYEQYFGPGTRLTVT.

The chain is built from TRBV30 and TRBJ2-1; TRBD1 matches at 7 bases. The length of the CDR3 is 13 residues. Germline-derived CDR1 and CDR2 are GTSNPN and SVGIG (reference sequence). J lost 2 bases, V lost 5 bases, and 3 bases had no gene match. The CDR3 sequence is CAWRQGTYNEQFF. The DNA for the CDR3 is TGTGCCTGGCGACAGGGCACCTACAATGAGCAGTTCTTC.

This clonotype was observed at least ten times. This chain links TRBV28 with TRBJ2-5, with a tentative D call TRBD2 (7 bases). V shed 3 bases and J shed 4 bases, with 12 bases lying between them. The CDR3 is 14 residues long. CDR1 is MDHEN, CDR2 SYDVKM, per germline. This chain's CDR3 is CASSLGGAGETQYF. The CDR3 coding sequence is TGTGCCAGCAGTTTGGGGGGGGCAGGAGAGACCCAGTACTTC.

The sample holds many counts of this clonotype. J is TRBJ1-2 and V is TRBV7-2, with D uncertain. The CDR3 runs 12 residues. Germline V gene lookup returns CDR1 SGHTA and CDR2 FQGNSA. V was cut by 4 bases and J by 4 bases, with 7 bases left in between. CDR3 amino acids: CASSSGAYGYTF. The CDR3 coding sequence is TGTGCCAGCAGCTCCGGCGCCTATGGCTACACCTTC.

This clonotype was counted many times. The V and J genes are TRBV12-3 or TRBV12-4 and TRBJ1-1; 7 bases map to TRBD1. V was pared by 9 bases and J by 0 bases, with 4 bases of the junction left unmatched. CDR3 length: 13 amino acids. The CDR3 region has the DNA TGTGCCAGTGCGGACAGGATGAACACTGAAGCTTTCTTT. Its protein product is CASADRMNTEAFF.

Within the sample, this clonotype is medium-sized (0.01 to 0.1%). The V and J genes are TRBV28 and TRBJ2-1; a possible D gene is TRBD2 (6 bases). This CDR3 has 14 residues. The germline V gene encodes CDR1 MDHEN and CDR2 SYDVKM. With 5 bases removed from V and 6 bases from J, the gap between germline ends came to 14 bases. CDR3 protein: CASSPPGLPNEQFF. In DNA form, the CDR3 reads TGTGCCAGCAGTCCCCCCGGACTACCCAATGAGCAGTTCTTC.

The V and J genes are TRBV2 and TRBJ1-5, with a possible D match to TRBD1 (5 bases). The V end lost 2 bases, the J end lost 6 bases, and 11 bases lay between the germline ends. The CDR3 sequence is 14 residues long. Germline V gene lookup returns CDR1 SNHLY and CDR2 FYNNEI. The CDR3 spells CASSENQGSQPQHF. CDR3 bases: TGTGCCAGCAGTGAAAATCAGGGCAGTCAGCCCCAGCATTTT.

This clonotype has a count of ten or more. This sequence joins TRBV18 and TRBJ2-7; TRBD2 matches 7 bases. Germline V CDR1 and CDR2: KGHSH, LQKENI. V shed 0 bases, J shed 3 bases, and the junction held 5 bases outside the gene matches. CDR3 length equals 15 residues. The CDR3 DNA sequence: TGTGCCAGCTCACCACCTAGCGGGTCCAGCTACGAGCAGTACTTC. This encodes CASSPPSGSSYEQYF.

At least ten counts were recorded for this clonotype. This chain connects TRBV7-3 to TRBJ2-3; 11 nucleotides line up with TRBD2. Germline CDR1 is SGHTA and CDR2 is FQGTGA. This CDR3 has 15 residues. Unmatched junction bases numbered 7, after V lost 3 bases and J lost 8 bases. The CDR3 DNA sequence: TGTGCCAGCAGCTTTACTAGCGGGGGTGTCGGTACGCAGTATTTT. It specifies CASSFTSGGVGTQYF.

This clonotype was detected ten times or more. The chain links TRBV6-2 or TRBV6-3 to TRBJ2-1; the D is unclear. The V end lost 4 bases, the J end lost 0 bases, and 7 bases lay between the germline ends. In germline, CDR1 is MNHEY, CDR2 SVGEGT. This CDR3 is 14 amino acids long. Written as DNA, the CDR3 is TGTGCCAGCAGTTTCGCGAGCTCCTACAATGAGCAGTTCTTC. Amino acid sequence: CASSFASSYNEQFF.

This clonotype qualifies as medium-sized. This sequence joins TRBV7-9 and TRBJ1-1; no clear D gene. From germline, CDR1 is SEHNR and CDR2 FQNEAQ (reference sequence). Trimming shortened V by 7 bases and J by 1 base, and 10 bases separated the two germline ends. The CDR3 has 13 residues. CDR3 nucleotide sequence: TGTGCCAGCACGGGGTCAGGGAACACTGAAGCTTTCTTT. Protein sequence: CASTGSGNTEAFF.

This clonotype was seen ten or more times. This rearrangement joins TRBV7-2 to TRBJ2-2; unclear D gene. Germline V gene data show CDR1 as SGHTA and CDR2 as FQGNSA. The germline V and J ends were trimmed by 5 bases and 4 bases, with 17 bases remaining between them. CDR3 length equals 16 residues. The CDR3 reads CASSNSAAPGTGELFF. The CDR3 DNA reads TGTGCCAGCAGCAACTCGGCCGCCCCTGGCACCGGGGAGCTGTTTTTT.

This clonotype was recorded at least ten times. The chain carries TRBV24-1 and TRBJ2-2; 10 bases line up with TRBD2. This CDR3 has 16 residues. In germline, CDR1 is KGHDR, CDR2 SFDVKD. V lost 1 base and J lost 7; bases outside the gene matches: 5. This CDR3 reads CATSDLSGRANGELFF. CDR3 DNA sequence: TGTGCCACCAGTGATTTAAGCGGGAGGGCGAACGGGGAGCTGTTTTTT.

This clonotype occurred many times. The chain has TRBV27 and TRBJ2-5; 9 bases map to TRBD1. Germline V gene lookup returns CDR1 MNHEY and CDR2 SMNVEV (reference sequence). The V segment lost 5 bases and the J segment 5 bases; nucleotides outside the gene matches: 6. The CDR3 runs 14 residues. The CDR3 region has the DNA TGTGCCAGCAGTCCCGGGACAGGGAGGGAGACCCAGTACTTC. It is translated as CASSPGTGRETQYF.

This clonotype has ten or more counts. The rearrangement joins TRBV25-1 to TRBJ1-5; D is unresolved. This CDR3 has 15 residues. V was clipped by 2 bases and J by 3 bases, with 11 bases between them. Germline values: CDR1 MGHDK, CDR2 SYGVNS. CDR3 sequence reads: CASSETGQANQPQHF. Written as DNA, the CDR3 is TGTGCCAGCAGTGAAACGGGCCAGGCCAATCAGCCCCAGCATTTT.